Listed here are 27 T cell receptor beta chains from one sample, sequenced in a study of cytomegalovirus exposure and HLA in healthy donors. Vbeta (60) and Jbeta (13) primers were used in the PCR. Profiled with immunoSEQ multiplex PCR; TCRdb holds only in-frame clones, not every one. The repertoire holds more than 85,000 clones, with about 80% as singletons. Input material: PBMCs. All receptors derive from a woman aged 55-70 years in good health and CMV-seropositive.

The chain combines TRBV19 with TRBJ1-2, with TRBD1 matching 7 bases. The CDR3 consists of 15 residues. Germline V gene lookup returns CDR1 LNHDA and CDR2 SQIVND (reference sequence). V was clipped by 1 base and J by 5 bases; unmatched bases: 7. CDR3 in amino acids: CASSIGAGGEYGYTF. Written as DNA, the CDR3 is TGTGCCAGTAGTATAGGGGCAGGGGGAGAATATGGCTACACCTTC. Full variable domain (remainder filled in from reference TRBV19 and TRBJ1-2): DGGITQSPKYLFRKEGQNVTLSCEQNLNHDAMYWYRQDPGQGLRLIYYSQIVNDFQKGDIAEGYSVSREKKESFPLTVTSAQKNPTAFYLCASSIGAGGEYGYTFGSGTRLTVV.

V is TRBV7-2 and J is TRBJ2-1, with 12 nucleotides matching TRBD2. The ends lost 2 bases at V and 8 bases at J; junction bases unmatched: 10. The CDR3 length is 17 residues. Germline-derived CDR1 and CDR2 are SGHTA and FQGNSA. CDR3: CASSLSPLAGGWDEQFF. The CDR3 DNA reads as TGTGCCAGCAGCTTAAGCCCCCTAGCGGGAGGGTGGGATGAGCAGTTCTTC.

The J gene is TRBJ2-1, the V gene TRBV19; D is unclear. The CDR3 is 14 residues long. V shed 4 bases and J shed 7 bases, with 14 bases lying between them. The V gene's germline CDR1 is LNHDA and CDR2 SQIVND (reference sequence). In nucleotides, the CDR3 is TGTGCCAGTAGTAAGAGGAGCCCGATTAATGAGCAGTTCTTC. Amino acids: CASSKRSPINEQFF.

The chain employs TRBV5-1 and TRBJ2-7; 14 nucleotides align to TRBD2. This CDR3 is 16 amino acids long. Trimming removed 4 bases from V and 6 bases from J; junction bases left unmatched: 9. In germline, CDR1 is SGHRS, CDR2 YFSETQ. The CDR3 is CASSPGLAGVLSEQYF. CDR3 in DNA: TGCGCCAGCAGCCCGGGACTAGCGGGAGTATTAAGCGAGCAGTACTTC.

This clone was observed a handful of times. V and J are TRBV7-2 and TRBJ2-7, with 7 bases aligning to TRBD1. This CDR3 has 15 amino acids. Germline V gene lookup returns CDR1 SGHTA and CDR2 FQGNSA. Unmatched junction bases numbered 7, after V lost 4 bases and J lost 1 base. CDR3 coding DNA: TGTGCCAGCAGCTATGACAGGGATCGGTCCTACGAGCAGTACTTC. Its translation is CASSYDRDRSYEQYF.

V usage is TRBV7-2 and J usage is TRBJ1-5; D gene ambiguous. V lost 3 bases and J lost 7, with 10 bases in between. The CDR3 covers 13 residues. The germline CDR1 and CDR2 sequences are SGHTA and FQGNSA. CDR3 amino acids: CASSLSSPQPQHF. CDR3 nucleotide sequence: TGTGCCAGCAGCTTGTCTTCCCCCCAGCCCCAGCATTTT.

The chain links TRBV19 to TRBJ1-2; D not resolved. Trimming pared 0 bases from V and 14 bases from J, leaving 13 bases between. CDR1 and CDR2 (germline): LNHDA, SQIVND (reference sequence). The CDR3 is made up of 12 amino acids. CDR3 residues: CASSIEGRRLTF. CDR3 coding DNA: TGTGCCAGTAGTATAGAGGGGAGACGTTTGACCTTC.

V usage is TRBV19 and J usage is TRBJ1-1; TRBD1 matches 8 bases. CDR3 length: 15 residues. The J segment lost 1 base and the V segment lost 10 bases, leaving 11 bases of the junction unmatched. Germline values: CDR1 LNHDA, CDR2 SQIVND (reference sequence). The CDR3 coding sequence is TGTGCCACCCAAGACCAGGGGGCGGCGAACACTGAAGCTTTCTTT. It specifies CATQDQGAANTEAFF.

The V gene is TRBV5-4, the J gene TRBJ2-1, with 13 bases lining up with TRBD2. J gave up 7 bases and V 0 bases, and 4 bases lay outside the gene matches. From germline, CDR1 is SGHNT and CDR2 YYREEE (reference sequence). The CDR3 runs 16 residues. CDR3 amino acids: CASSLGQGLAGNEQFF. The CDR3 nucleotides are TGTGCCAGCAGCTTGGGACAGGGACTAGCGGGAAATGAGCAGTTCTTC.

V gene TRBV7-2 combines with J gene TRBJ2-7, with D possibly matching TRBD2 (6 bases). The CDR3 totals 15 residues. Germline CDR1 reads SGHTA; CDR2 reads FQGNSA. The V end lost 0 bases, the J end lost 3 bases, and 12 bases lay between the germline ends. The CDR3: CASSLASGGVYEQYF. In DNA, the CDR3 is TGTGCCAGCAGCTTAGCTAGCGGAGGCGTCTACGAGCAGTACTTC.

This clone came up a few times. The V gene is TRBV6-1, the J gene TRBJ2-7; TRBD2 aligns across 7 bases. Looked up from germline, CDR1 is MNHNS and CDR2 is SASEGT. The CDR3 length is 16 residues. V was pared by 4 bases and J by 1 base, with 10 bases of the junction left unmatched. In DNA form, the CDR3 reads TGTGCCAGCAGTGGGGAGGGACTCGCGGGATCCTACGAGCAGTACTTC. Residues: CASSGEGLAGSYEQYF.

This clone has only a few counts. The chain employs TRBV6-6 and TRBJ1-1; no clear D gene. Germline CDR1 and CDR2: MNHNY and SVGAGI (reference sequence). CDR3 length: 13 residues. Trimming removed 6 bases at V and 2 bases at J, with 10 bases between. The chain's CDR3 is CASSLRHNTEAFF. The CDR3 nucleotides are TGTGCCAGCAGCCTCCGACACAACACTGAAGCTTTCTTT.

The count of this clone is one. The chain carries TRBV6-1 and TRBJ2-3; perhaps TRBD2 as D (6 bases). The germline V gene has CDR1 MNHNS and CDR2 SASEGT. Trimming took off 9 bases at V and 2 bases at J, with 12 bases between the two ends. This CDR3 spans 13 amino acids. CDR3 loop: CASRRDVTDTQYF. DNA of the CDR3: TGTGCCAGTAGGCGGGATGTCACAGATACGCAGTATTTT.

The gene calls are TRBV14 and TRBJ2-2, with TRBD2 matching over 10 bases. J was trimmed by 4 bases and V by 4 bases; bases with no gene match: 3. CDR3 size: 15 residues. Germline V lookup: CDR1 SGHDN, CDR2 FVKESK. CDR3 coding DNA: TGTGCCAGCAGCCGGACTAGCGGAGTCACCGGGGAGCTGTTTTTT. Its translation: CASSRTSGVTGELFF. Variable domain in full (rest from reference TRBV14 and TRBJ2-2): EAGVTQFPSHSVIEKGQTVTLRCDPISGHDNLYWYRRVMGKEIKFLLHFVKESKQDESGMPNNRFLAERTGGTYSTLKVQPAELEDSGVYFCASSRTSGVTGELFFGEGSRLTVL.

The chain employs TRBV5-1 and TRBJ2-5; possible D gene TRBD2, 6 bases. The germline gives CDR1 SGHRS, CDR2 YFSETQ. This CDR3 has 15 amino acids. V gave up 3 bases and J gave up 5 bases, with 17 bases separating them. CDR3 amino acids: CASSSNKGTFETQYF. The CDR3 region has the DNA TGCGCCAGCAGCTCCAATAAAGGGACTTTCGAGACCCAGTACTTC.

V gene TRBV28 combines with J gene TRBJ2-5; a possible D gene is TRBD1 (6 bases). The V end was cut by 6 bases, the J end by 3 bases, with 20 bases between. The CDR3 totals 16 residues. Germline CDR1 and CDR2: MDHEN and SYDVKM. The CDR3, as DNA: TGTGCCAGCAGCCGTCCATCTTGGACAGCTAAAGAGACCCAGTACTTC. Translated: CASSRPSWTAKETQYF.

V and J are TRBV21-1 and TRBJ2-1; the DNA was not used to check the table's D call, TRBD2. TRBV21-1 is designated a pseudogene. The CDR3 is made up of 16 amino acids. The CDR3 nucleotides read TGTGCCAGCAGCAGCCTAGCGGGGGTCTCCTACAATGAGCAGTTCTTC. It yields the protein CASSSLAGVSYNEQFF.

The rearrangement links TRBV12-5 to TRBJ1-3; maybe TRBD1 (6 bases). The V gene's germline CDR1 is LGHNT and CDR2 FRNRAP. The V end lost 3 bases, the J end lost 2 bases, and 8 bases lay between the germline ends. CDR3 length: 14 residues. CDR3 DNA: TGTGCTAGTGGTTTACAGGGAACTGGAAACACCATATATTTT. This encodes CASGLQGTGNTIYF.

The chain links TRBV7-9 to TRBJ1-4, with 7 bases fitting TRBD1. J lost 2 bases, V lost 3 bases, and 9 bases had no gene match. CDR3 length: 17 amino acids. Germline-derived CDR1 and CDR2 are SEHNR and FQNEAQ (reference sequence). In nucleotides, the CDR3 is TGTGCCAGCAGCTTGCCGGCCGGGACAGCCACTAATGAAAAACTGTTTTTT. This encodes CASSLPAGTATNEKLFF.

The gene calls are TRBV5-1 and TRBJ2-3, with D possibly matching TRBD2 (6 bases). V dropped 0 bases and J dropped 2 bases, with 13 bases sitting between them. Per the germline V gene, CDR1 is SGHRS and CDR2 is YFSETQ. The length of the CDR3 is 16 residues. The CDR3 coding sequence is TGCGCCAGCAGCTTGGCGCTAGCGATTTTCACAGATACGCAGTATTTT. Translating it yields CASSLALAIFTDTQYF.

The chain recombines TRBV28 with TRBJ2-7, with D possibly matching TRBD1 (5 bases). Germline CDR1 and CDR2: MDHEN and SYDVKM. Deletions cut 4 bases from V and 4 bases from J, with 17 bases between. There are 15 residues in the CDR3. DNA of the CDR3: TGTGCCAGCAGTTATATATTCCAGGGTAGATACGAGCAGTACTTC. Amino acid sequence: CASSYIFQGRYEQYF. The full variable domain, in which reference TRBV28 and TRBJ2-7 provide the parts outside the CDR3, is DVKVTQSSRYLVKRTGEKVFLECVQDMDHENMFWYRQDPGLGLRLIYFSYDVKMKEKGDIPEGYSVSREKKERFSLILESASTNQTSMYLCASSYIFQGRYEQYFGPGTRLTVT.

The V gene is TRBV5-1, the J gene TRBJ2-7; 10 nucleotides match TRBD1. J gave up 2 bases and V 4 bases, and 6 bases lay outside the gene matches. The CDR3 extends over 15 amino acids. CDR1 is SGHRS and CDR2 is YFSETQ in the germline V gene. The chain's CDR3 is CASSRQGAFAYEQYF. As DNA, the CDR3 is TGCGCCAGCAGCCGACAGGGGGCCTTCGCCTACGAGCAGTACTTC.

The V gene is TRBV5-1, the J gene TRBJ1-3; D is undetermined. V was shortened by 0 bases and J by 0 bases, with 10 bases between the two germline ends. CDR1 is SGHRS, CDR2 YFSETQ, per germline. CDR3 length: 16 residues. CDR3 nucleotide sequence: TGCGCCAGCAGCTTGGATCTCTTGAGCTCTGGAAACACCATATATTTT. Protein sequence: CASSLDLLSSGNTIYF.

The rearrangement links TRBV6-6 to TRBJ1-1; no reliable D call. The V gene's germline CDR1 is MNHNY and CDR2 SVGAGI (reference sequence). This CDR3 has 16 residues. Trimming cost V 0 bases and J 5 bases, with 16 bases left between them. The CDR3 sequence: CASSYSPLSPSTEAFF. The CDR3 bases are TGTGCCAGCAGTTACTCCCCTCTATCTCCCTCGACTGAAGCTTTCTTT.

The chain joins TRBV19 to TRBJ1-1; TRBD1 matches 7 bases. Per germline, CDR1 LNHDA and CDR2 SQIVND (reference sequence). V lost 4 bases, J lost 1 base, and 6 bases stayed unmatched. The CDR3 length is 15 residues. The CDR3 region has the DNA TGTGCCAGTAGTACCCGACAGGGCAAGAACACTGAAGCTTTCTTT. Protein sequence: CASSTRQGKNTEAFF.

The rearrangement joins TRBV19 to TRBJ2-3, with D possibly being TRBD1 (6 bases). The CDR3 has 14 residues. Looked up from germline, CDR1 is LNHDA and CDR2 is SQIVND (reference sequence). V lost 4 bases and J 3 bases, leaving 11 bases between the germline ends. CDR3 loop: CASSTTTGTDTQYF. As DNA, the CDR3 is TGTGCCAGTAGTACCACCACAGGGACAGATACGCAGTATTTT.

V and J are TRBV28 and TRBJ1-1; possible D gene TRBD1, 6 bases. Germline CDR1 MDHEN, CDR2 SYDVKM. This CDR3 contains 16 residues. V was pared by 8 bases and J by 4 bases, with 23 bases between. CDR3 sequence: CASPPGGAPLGTEAFF. The DNA of the CDR3 is TGTGCCAGCCCGCCGGGGGGCGCCCCTTTGGGCACTGAAGCTTTCTTT.